This T cell receptor (beta chain) is from a study of T cell repertoires and HLA-DP antigens. Study summary: CD4+ T cells were cocultured with HeLa cells expressing HLA-DP.

The PCR primers covered 54 TRBV and 13 TRBJ segments. TCRdb keeps only in-frame clones here, not all; method: immunoSEQ multiplex PCR. The sample has about 89,000 clones, more than 75% seen once. Germline-derived CDR1 and CDR2 are SGHAT and FQDESV (reference sequence). V shed 5 bases and J shed 2 bases, with 15 bases lying between them. The CDR3 is 15 amino acids. Remarks on this clone: Its antigen is still unknown.

The source material was CD4+ T cells from PBMCs. The chain employs TRBV11-1 and TRBJ1-1; D gene unclear. The clonotype was recovered from a man aged 50-60 years in good health and CMV-seronegative. The CDR3 DNA follows: TGTGCCAGCAGCCTTACTGACCGTTCCAACACTGAAGCTTTCTTT. It specifies CASSLTDRSNTEAFF. Complete variable domain (other parts from reference TRBV11-1 and TRBJ1-1): EAEVAQSPRYKITEKSQAVAFWCDPISGHATLYWYRQILGQGPELLVQFQDESVVDDSQLPKDRFSAERLKGVDSTLKIQPAELGDSAMYLCASSLTDRSNTEAFFGQGTRLTVV.